The clone carrying this T cell receptor beta chain was counted once. This specimen belongs to a study of blood T cell repertoires in COVID-19. Data came from immunoSEQ multiplex PCR; TCRdb stores just in-frame clones and leaves some out. The repertoire holds 80,000 to 100,000 clones, 75% to 90% seen once, with approximately 16% in the top ten. Between the trimmed V and J ends, which lost 2 bases and 0 bases, there was a span of 13 bases. From germline, CDR1 is SGHDT and CDR2 YYEEEE. The CDR3 loop spans 16 amino acids. The chain recombines TRBV5-6 with TRBJ2-3, with a possible D match to TRBD2 (6 bases). Sequencing was performed on peripheral blood. This TCR derives from an elderly woman with active or convalescent COVID-19. CDR3 nucleotide sequence: TGTGCCAGCAGCTTACCCCTGGGACTTAGCACAGATACGCAGTATTTT. It translates to CASSLPLGLSTDTQYF. Variable domain in full (rest from reference TRBV5-6 and TRBJ2-3): DAGVTQSPTHLIKTRGQQVTLRCSPKSGHDTVSWYQQALGQGPQFIFQYYEEEERQRGNFPDRFSGHQFPNYSSELNVNALLLGDSALYLCASSLPLGLSTDTQYFGPGTRLTVL.